What follows are 29 T cell receptor beta chains derived from one specimen sequenced in a study of shared clonotypes between healthy human individuals. Method: immunoSEQ multiplex PCR; TCRdb's copy keeps in-frame clones and lacks some. The data show 2.5 million or so clones, roughly nine tenths seen once. The sample consisted of naive CD4+ T cells sorted from blood. Stated subset: CD45RA+ positively selected. These receptors originate from a man aged 18 to 29 in good health.

Comment on this clone: Other DNA sequences within the sample encode an identical CDR3. The chain links TRBV30 to TRBJ2-7, with TRBD2 matching 11 bases. The V gene's germline CDR1 is GTSNPN and CDR2 SVGIG (reference sequence). The CDR3 runs to 15 residues. The J segment lost 0 bases and the V segment lost 8 bases, leaving 9 bases of the junction unmatched. CDR3 DNA sequence: TGTGCCGGGATGGGACTAGCGGAAAACTCCTACGAGCAGTACTTC. Its protein is CAGMGLAENSYEQYF.

This chain uses TRBV15 with TRBJ1-6; tentatively, D is TRBD1 (5 bases). The V gene lost 4 bases and the J gene lost 1 base, with 14 bases spanning the gap. Germline CDR1 LNHNV, CDR2 YYDKDF (reference sequence). CDR3 length equals 17 residues. CDR3 DNA: TGTGCCACCAGCAACGTCAGGGAGAGGTCCTATAATTCACCCCTCCACTTT. Protein product: CATSNVRERSYNSPLHF.

J is TRBJ2-5 and V is TRBV2; D could derive from TRBD1 or TRBD2 (5 bases each). The germline gives CDR1 SNHLY, CDR2 FYNNEI. The CDR3 has 14 amino acids. Trimming left V 4 bases short and J 4 bases short, with 13 bases between. The CDR3 loop reads CASSAGTYSETQYF. The DNA of the CDR3 is TGTGCCAGCAGTGCAGGGACCTATTCAGAGACCCAGTACTTC.

The chain combines TRBV18 with TRBJ2-2; D unclear. The CDR3 runs 12 residues. Germline CDR1 is KGHSH and CDR2 is LQKENI. Trimming stripped 2 bases from V and 6 bases from J, with 4 bases between. This chain's CDR3 is CASSPWAGELFF. The CDR3 DNA reads TGTGCCAGCTCACCATGGGCCGGGGAGCTGTTTTTT. Full variable domain (missing parts from reference TRBV18 and TRBJ2-2): NAGVMQNPRHLVRRRGQEARLRCSPMKGHSHVYWYRQLPEEGLKFMVYLQKENIIDESGMPKERFSAEFPKEGPSILRIQQVVRGDSAAYFCASSPWAGELFFGEGSRLTVL.

The rearrangement uses TRBV19 and TRBJ2-5; D perhaps matches TRBD2 (5 bases). This CDR3 region has 12 residues. Germline CDR1 is LNHDA and CDR2 is SQIVND (reference sequence). Trimming pared 6 bases from V and 4 bases from J, leaving 9 bases between. The CDR3 DNA is TGTGCCAGTAGCCGGGATTCAGAGACCCAGTACTTC. It specifies CASSRDSETQYF.

The chain recombines TRBV10-1 with TRBJ2-1; D remains ambiguous. The V end lost 11 bases, the J end lost 1 base, and 12 bases lay between the germline ends. CDR3 length: 13 residues. Germline V lookup: CDR1 WNHNN, CDR2 SYGVQD (reference sequence). The CDR3 region is CAGPFYSYNEQFF. CDR3 nucleotides: TGCGCCGGGCCCTTTTATTCCTACAATGAGCAGTTCTTC.

The rearrangement joins TRBV7-2 to TRBJ1-2; D is uncertain. Germline assignment: CDR1 SGHTA and CDR2 FQGNSA. V gave up 6 bases and J gave up 2 bases, with 16 bases separating them. This CDR3 region has 15 residues. CDR3 region: CASSYRSGSNYGYTF. As DNA, the CDR3 is TGTGCCAGCAGTTATCGTTCCGGATCCAACTATGGCTACACCTTC.

The chain recombines TRBV5-1 with TRBJ1-1; D gene unclear. The CDR3 spans 14 residues. In germline, CDR1 is SGHRS, CDR2 YFSETQ. V lost 2 bases and J lost 1, with 9 bases in between. The CDR3 DNA follows: TGCGCCAGCAGCTTAGAATACGGGAACACTGAAGCTTTCTTT. Translation gives CASSLEYGNTEAFF. Variable domain in full (rest from reference TRBV5-1 and TRBJ1-1): KAGVTQTPRYLIKTRGQQVTLSCSPISGHRSVSWYQQTPGQGLQFLFEYFSETQRNKGNFPGRFSGRQFSNSRSEMNVSTLELGDSALYLCASSLEYGNTEAFFGQGTRLTVV.

This clone appeared a single time. This chain uses TRBV4-1 with TRBJ2-1, with TRBD2 identical over 9 bases. The trim removed 0 bases at V and 7 bases at J, leaving 13 bases unmatched. The CDR3 has 18 amino acids. Germline assignment: CDR1 MGHRA and CDR2 YSYEKL. Here the CDR3 reads CASSQDNLKRGAQNEQFF. The CDR3, as DNA: TGCGCCAGCAGCCAAGACAACCTTAAGCGGGGGGCGCAGAATGAGCAGTTCTTC.

The chain combines TRBV7-2 with TRBJ2-7, with D possibly TRBD2 on 6 matching bases. Germline V lookup: CDR1 SGHTA, CDR2 FQGNSA. V gave up 1 base and J gave up 2 bases, with 12 bases separating them. The CDR3 extends over 15 amino acids. For the CDR3, the DNA is TGTGCCAGCAGCTTAGGATTTGGGACTGCCTACGAGCAGTACTTC. This codes for CASSLGFGTAYEQYF.

The rearrangement links TRBV29-1 to TRBJ1-2; the match to TRBD1 covers 9 bases. CDR3 length equals 15 residues. J lost 4 bases, V lost 6 bases, and 12 bases had no gene match. The germline V gene has CDR1 SQVTM and CDR2 ANQGSEA. The CDR3 is CSVLTGTGPAYGYTF. Here the CDR3 DNA reads TGCAGCGTGCTTACCGGGACAGGGCCGGCCTATGGCTACACCTTC.

The chain has TRBV13 and TRBJ2-3, with a weak D call TRBD1 (6 bases). From germline, CDR1 is PRHDT and CDR2 FYEKMQ (reference sequence). CDR3 length: 14 residues. The V end was cut by 2 bases, the J end by 3 bases, with 9 bases between. The CDR3 nucleotides read TGTGCCAGCAGCTTACAGGGGTGGACAGATACGCAGTATTTT. Encoded protein: CASSLQGWTDTQYF. The full variable domain, with the rest looked up from reference TRBV13 and TRBJ2-3, is AAGVIQSPRHLIKEKRETATLKCYPIPRHDTVYWYQQGPGQDPQFLISFYEKMQSDKGSIPDRFSAQQFSDYHSELNMSSLELGDSALYFCASSLQGWTDTQYFGPGTRLTVL.

The chain joins TRBV7-9 to TRBJ2-5, with D possibly being TRBD2 (5 bases). The CDR3 covers 15 residues. From germline, CDR1 is SEHNR and CDR2 FQNEAQ (reference sequence). V was trimmed by 5 bases and J by 0 bases, leaving 13 bases between them. The CDR3 DNA reads TGTGCCAGCAGCCAAGGTGGACTGGACCAAGAGACCCAGTACTTC. Translating gives CASSQGGLDQETQYF.

V gene TRBV7-2 combines with J gene TRBJ2-3; 9 bases are shared with TRBD1. This CDR3 spans 16 amino acids. V dropped 5 bases and J dropped 2; count of bases not matched to a gene: 8. Germline V gene sequence: CDR1 SGHTA, CDR2 FQGNSA. The CDR3 protein is CASSIQGASLTDTQYF. The CDR3 DNA is TGTGCCAGCAGCATACAGGGGGCTTCTCTCACAGATACGCAGTATTTT. Variable domain in full (rest from reference TRBV7-2 and TRBJ2-3): GAGVSQSPSNKVTEKGKDVELRCDPISGHTALYWYRQSLGQGLEFLIYFQGNSAPDKSGLPSDRFSAERTGGSVSTLTIQRTQQEDSAVYLCASSIQGASLTDTQYFGPGTRLTVL.

Comment on this clone: Other DNA sequences in the sample encode the same CDR3. The chain has TRBV6-5 and TRBJ2-7; 7 positions match TRBD1. This CDR3 spans 12 amino acids. CDR1 is MNHEY, CDR2 SVGAGI, per germline. Trimming took 9 bases from V and 2 from J; bases not matched to a gene: 4. This chain's CDR3 is CASRQGPYEQYF. The CDR3 nucleotides read TGTGCCAGTAGACAGGGCCCCTACGAGCAGTACTTC.

Concerning this clone itself: Other DNA sequences in this sample translate to the same CDR3. The rearrangement links TRBV5-1 to TRBJ2-7; D assignment may be TRBD1 or TRBD2 (5 bases each). V was cut by 2 bases and J by 4 bases, with 10 bases left in between. The CDR3 covers 13 residues. The germline CDR1 and CDR2 sequences are SGHRS and YFSETQ. CDR3 nucleotide sequence: TGCGCCAGCAGCTTACCGGGACCTTACGAGCAGTACTTC. Amino acid sequence: CASSLPGPYEQYF.

The chain uses TRBV10-3 and TRBJ1-4; D unclear. Trimming left V 6 bases short and J 4 bases short, with 9 bases between. CDR1 ENHRY and CDR2 SYGVKD come from the germline V gene. There are 13 residues in the CDR3. This CDR3 reads CAISNSDNEKLFF. The CDR3 DNA sequence: TGTGCCATCAGCAACAGCGATAATGAAAAACTGTTTTTT.

The CDR3 DNA reads TGTGCCAGCAGTCCCCTTGCAGGGGGAAGCAATCAGCCCCAGCATTTT. Protein sequence: CASSPLAGGSNQPQHF. The rearrangement joins TRBV28 to TRBJ1-5, with TRBD1 identical over 7 bases. The trim removed 5 bases at V and 1 base at J, leaving 8 bases unmatched. This CDR3 is built from 16 residues. Per the germline V gene, CDR1 is MDHEN and CDR2 is SYDVKM. The whole variable domain, remainder taken from reference TRBV28 and TRBJ1-5, is DVKVTQSSRYLVKRTGEKVFLECVQDMDHENMFWYRQDPGLGLRLIYFSYDVKMKEKGDIPEGYSVSREKKERFSLILESASTNQTSMYLCASSPLAGGSNQPQHFGDGTRLSIL.

This chain joins TRBV5-1 and TRBJ2-1; D might be TRBD1 (5 bases). The CDR3 covers 14 residues. Germline V lookup: CDR1 SGHRS, CDR2 YFSETQ. The V end lost 4 bases, the J end lost 6 bases, and 14 bases lay between the germline ends. The CDR3 spells CASSLMTESNEQFF. CDR3 nucleotides: TGCGCCAGCAGCCTTATGACAGAGTCCAATGAGCAGTTCTTC.

Note on this clone: Other DNA sequences from this sample encode an identical CDR3 as well. V usage is TRBV2 and J usage is TRBJ1-6; TRBD1 is a possible D gene (5 bases). V lost 4 bases and J 5 bases, leaving 9 bases between the germline ends. The CDR3 contains 14 residues. Germline V CDR1 and CDR2: SNHLY, FYNNEI. CDR3 residues: CASSGQGDNSPLHF. As DNA, the CDR3 is TGTGCCAGCAGTGGGCAGGGTGATAATTCACCCCTCCACTTT.

The genes are TRBV18 and TRBJ1-6, with 9 bases matching TRBD1. V was pared by 3 bases and J by 7 bases, with 10 bases of the junction left unmatched. The CDR3 is 17 residues long. Germline V gene sequence: CDR1 KGHSH, CDR2 LQKENI. CDR3 sequence: CASSPPGQGASNSPLHF. The CDR3 DNA sequence: TGTGCCAGCTCACCCCCGGGACAGGGAGCCTCGAATTCACCCCTCCACTTT.

CDR3 region: CASSPLNSGANVLTF. The CDR3 coding sequence is TGTGCCAGCAGCCCCCTCAACTCTGGGGCCAACGTCCTGACTTTC. This rearrangement joins TRBV5-4 to TRBJ2-6; D uncertain. The germline gives CDR1 SGHNT, CDR2 YYREEE (reference sequence). The V gene lost 4 bases and the J gene lost 0 bases, with 8 bases spanning the gap. The CDR3 has 15 amino acids.

The CDR3 loop reads CASSLGGPSGVTGELFF. The CDR3 nucleotides are TGTGCCAGCAGCTTGGGCGGGCCTAGCGGGGTAACCGGGGAGCTGTTTTTT. This chain joins TRBV5-4 and TRBJ2-2; 9 bases are shared with TRBD2. J gave up 5 bases and V 0 bases, and 8 bases lay outside the gene matches. The germline CDR1 and CDR2 sequences are SGHNT and YYREEE (reference sequence). This CDR3 contains 17 residues.

The CDR3 loop reads CASGQGPNTEAFF. The CDR3 coding sequence is TGTGCCAGCGGACAGGGACCGAACACTGAAGCTTTCTTT. The chain uses TRBV7-2 and TRBJ1-1, with TRBD1 matching 8 bases. Germline-derived CDR1 and CDR2 are SGHTA and FQGNSA. The CDR3 length is 13 residues. V lost 8 bases to trimming and J lost 1 base; unmatched junction nucleotides: 3.

This chain uses TRBV6-6 with TRBJ1-2, with unresolved D. From germline, CDR1 is MNHNY and CDR2 SVGAGI (reference sequence). This CDR3 is 14 amino acids long. The germline V and J ends were trimmed by 5 bases and 1 base, with 11 bases remaining between them. The CDR3 spells CASSPDRINYGYTF. The DNA for the CDR3 is TGTGCCAGCAGTCCGGACCGAATTAACTATGGCTACACCTTC.

V and J are TRBV9 and TRBJ2-3; TRBD2 agrees at 11 bases. The length of the CDR3 is 17 residues. From germline, CDR1 is SGDLS and CDR2 YYNGEE. V was clipped by 0 bases and J by 5 bases; unmatched bases: 8. The CDR3: CASSVEVAGGFGDTQYF. CDR3 DNA: TGTGCCAGCAGCGTAGAAGTAGCGGGAGGGTTTGGAGATACGCAGTATTTT.

The chain couples TRBV21-1 to TRBJ1-5. TRBV21-1 is deemed a pseudogene. This CDR3 region has 15 residues. The CDR3 here is CGPWGMRESNQPQHF. CDR3 coding DNA: TGCGGACCATGGGGGATGAGGGAGAGCAATCAGCCCCAGCATTTT.

As concerns this clone: Other DNA sequences from this sample encode an identical CDR3 as well. V and J are TRBV5-4 and TRBJ2-3; TRBD2 matches 13 bases. After removal of 0 bases from V and 4 bases from J, the junction contained 5 bases not matched to a gene. From germline, CDR1 is SGHNT and CDR2 YYREEE (reference sequence). This CDR3 comprises 17 residues. CDR3 nucleotides: TGTGCCAGCAGCTTGGGACTAGCGGGGGGAGGAGCAGATACGCAGTATTTT. Protein: CASSLGLAGGGADTQYF.

This clone was seen a handful of times. This sample includes further DNA sequences coding for the same CDR3. The gene calls are TRBV11-2 and TRBJ1-1; D remains unclear. The V end was cut by 4 bases, the J end by 5 bases, with 11 bases between. The CDR3 is 13 amino acids. In germline, CDR1 is SGHAT, CDR2 FQNNGV. This chain's CDR3 is CASSSTSRTEAFF. The CDR3 nucleotides are TGTGCCAGCAGCTCCACGTCGAGGACTGAAGCTTTCTTT.